This T cell receptor beta chain was sequenced during a study of memory CD4+ T cells and cytomegalovirus serostatus. Study in general: Healthy Belgian adult donors included about nine CMV-positive and 24 CMV-negative people.

Points from the study as a whole: Each of fewer than 80 CMV-associated TCRbeta sequences occurred in one to five individuals.

Per the authors' pipeline: Out-of-frame sequences were removed, leaving a few million distinct TCRbeta sequences. The protocol was immunoSEQ multiplex PCR, while the TCRdb copy is restricted to in-frame clones and leaves out a portion. The D gene and trimming were derived from the DNA, and the V and J assignments and clone size from that table. This sample carries about 60,000 clones, 80% of them seen once, and the ten largest clones take less than 0.6%. Single viable CD3+CD4+CD8-CD45RO+ cells were sorted as the memory CD4+ T cells. Positive selection with CD4 microbeads enriched total CD4+ T cells. As for this clone: The antigen is undetermined.

V gave up 0 bases and J gave up 1 base; unmatched junction bases: 1. The CDR3 sequence is 15 residues long. Germline V gene sequence: CDR1 SGHRS, CDR2 YFSETQ. Sequences were obtained from memory CD4+ T cells from blood. This chain joins TRBV5-1 and TRBJ1-5; 7 bases line up with TRBD1. The sequence came from an adult in good health and CMV-seronegative. Some clones in this sample may be carry-over from other donors' samples. The DNA of the CDR3 is TGCGCCAGCAGCTTGGAGGGGGCGAGCAATCAGCCCCAGCATTTT. It yields the protein CASSLEGASNQPQHF.